This T cell receptor (beta chain) was sequenced for a study of T cells in Graves' hyperthyroidism and ophthalmopathy. On the study more broadly: Any treatment followed the collection of peripheral blood at initial diagnosis. General observations from the study: Ophthalmopathy got predicted by the model a median roughly 6.4 months before its onset. Most clonotypes expanded in thyroid above 0.001 were likewise present in blood.

The V gene lost 7 bases and the J gene lost 4 bases, with 4 bases spanning the gap. From germline, CDR1 is MDHEN and CDR2 SYDVKM. The CDR3 sequence is 10 residues long. Exclusion of patients followed from uncontrolled infection, other autoimmune disease, pregnancy or lactation. In the case of this clonotype: Antigen specificity is unknown.

Amplification targeted TCR beta CDR3 regions from RNA transcripts. A first-round RT-PCR of the TCR CDR3 used the HTBI primer set. TCRdb recomputed calls from the multiplex PCR reads with MiXCR, one row per CDR3 protein. This sample has 640,000 or so distinct CDR3 sequences; roughly 14% occur once, and the top ten carry 3.5% to 4.5%. Specimen: blood. The J gene is TRBJ2-5, the V gene TRBV28; no definite D call. This clonotype was sampled from a woman aged 40 to 50 with Graves' ophthalmopathy. CDR3: CASKRETQYF. The CDR3 nucleotides are TGTGCCAGCAAACGAGAGACCCAGTACTTC.